Below, 9 T cell receptor beta chains from the same sample are listed, as sequenced in a study of T cells after yellow fever vaccination. TCRdb re-called the 5' RACE reads with MiXCR, one entry per CDR3 protein. This repertoire shows around 550,000 distinct CDR3 sequences, 15% to 20% found once; its top ten account for approximately 15%. This specimen was PBMCs, taken 15 days after the yellow fever booster vaccination. The receptors were gathered from a man aged 30 to 39 who received the YFV17D yellow fever vaccine.

A few counts support this clonotype. J is TRBJ2-3 and V is TRBV19, with 8 bases matching TRBD1. CDR1 is LNHDA, CDR2 SQIVND, per germline (reference sequence). V trimming: 6 bases; J trimming: 3 bases; junction bases outside the gene matches: 8. This CDR3 contains 15 residues. The CDR3 protein is CASRPRGRLTDTQYF. The CDR3 DNA reads as TGTGCCAGTAGGCCCAGGGGGCGCCTGACAGATACGCAGTATTTT.

The V and J genes are TRBV7-2 and TRBJ2-3, with D possibly matching TRBD2 (6 bases). Germline V CDR1 and CDR2: SGHTA, FQGNSA. The CDR3 spans 15 residues. The V end lost 5 bases, the J end lost 4 bases, and 16 bases lay between the germline ends. The CDR3 protein is CASSGEVGLSDTQYF. DNA of the CDR3: TGTGCCAGCAGCGGGGAGGTGGGGCTATCAGATACGCAGTATTTT.

The chain links TRBV9 to TRBJ2-2; possible D gene TRBD2, 6 bases. V shed 4 bases and J shed 4 bases, with 17 bases lying between them. Germline-derived CDR1 and CDR2 are SGDLS and YYNGEE. The CDR3 extends over 16 amino acids. The CDR3 DNA reads TGTGCCAGCAGCCTCGGGGGTGGGGCCATCACCGGGGAGCTGTTTTTT. Translation gives CASSLGGGAITGELFF.

This clonotype was counted only a few times. The chain uses TRBV5-1 and TRBJ2-5, with 7 positions matching TRBD1. The CDR3 runs to 14 residues. Unmatched junction bases numbered 5, after V lost 4 bases and J lost 2 bases. Germline CDR1 is SGHRS and CDR2 is YFSETQ. CDR3 region: CASSRGQRQETQYF. Here the CDR3 DNA reads TGCGCCAGCAGCCGGGGACAGAGACAAGAGACCCAGTACTTC.

V and J are TRBV7-9 and TRBJ2-1, with 7 bases fitting TRBD2. The junction had 12 bases not matched to a gene; V was cut back by 5 bases and J by 8 bases. From germline, CDR1 is SEHNR and CDR2 FQNEAQ (reference sequence). The CDR3 runs to 15 residues. The CDR3 loop reads CASSLNRDYLDEQFF. The CDR3 region has the DNA TGTGCCAGCAGCCTGAACCGGGACTATTTAGATGAGCAGTTCTTC.

This chain uses TRBV20-1 with TRBJ2-2; tentative D call: TRBD2 (5 bases). V was cut by 0 bases and J by 13 bases, with 12 bases left in between. Looked up from germline, CDR1 is DFQATT and CDR2 is SNEGSKA (reference sequence). The length of the CDR3 is 12 residues. This CDR3 reads CSARESGPGLFF. The CDR3, as DNA: TGCAGTGCTAGAGAAAGCGGCCCCGGGCTGTTTTTT.

This clonotype was counted a few times. This chain connects TRBV7-2 to TRBJ2-2; TRBD2 matches at 9 bases. The CDR3 runs to 15 residues. Germline V gene lookup returns CDR1 SGHTA and CDR2 FQGNSA. The trim removed 1 base at V and 8 bases at J, leaving 5 bases unmatched. The CDR3 loop is CASSLDLAGIGELFF. The CDR3 DNA reads as TGTGCCAGCAGCTTAGATCTAGCGGGAATAGGGGAGCTGTTTTTT.

This clonotype was observed a handful of times. The chain is built from TRBV2 and TRBJ2-5; D might be TRBD2 (5 bases). V was trimmed by 9 bases and J by 1 base, leaving 6 bases between them. Per the germline V gene, CDR1 is SNHLY and CDR2 is FYNNEI. There are 11 residues in the CDR3. As DNA, the CDR3 is TGTGCCAGAGCGGTCCAAGAGACCCAGTACTTC. Protein sequence: CARAVQETQYF.

This clonotype was counted a few times. The V gene is TRBV20-1, the J gene TRBJ2-1; D may be TRBD2 (7 bases). Germline V gene lookup returns CDR1 DFQATT and CDR2 SNEGSKA (reference sequence). This CDR3 is 13 amino acids long. Trimming took 5 bases from V and 6 from J, leaving 14 bases between them. The chain's CDR3 is CSAAWGGGNEQFF. Here the CDR3 DNA reads TGCAGTGCTGCCTGGGGAGGGGGCAATGAGCAGTTCTTC.